Only a few counts were recorded for the clone carrying this TCR beta chain. This record comes from a study of beta chain features in type 1 diabetes. The authors reverse transcribed all of the isolated RNA, so sequencing captured expressed TCRB transcripts. The protocol was immunoSEQ multiplex PCR, while the TCRdb copy is restricted to in-frame clones and leaves out a portion. The table has around 300,000 clones, 8% seen once. The TCR comes from a woman under 30 in good health. What was sequenced was central memory CD4+ T cells from blood.

CDR3 in DNA: TGTGCCAGCTCACCGGGACTAGATCGAGGCAATGAGCAGTTCTTC. Translated: CASSPGLDRGNEQFF. This chain joins TRBV18 and TRBJ2-1; 8 bases align to TRBD2. V was pared by 3 bases and J by 6 bases, with 7 bases of the junction left unmatched. Per germline, CDR1 KGHSH and CDR2 LQKENI. This CDR3 is 15 amino acids long.